A selection of T cell receptor beta chains follows, all from one sample in a study of T cell repertoires in cytomegalovirus infection. What these receptors recognize is not known. TCRdb fed the reads into MiXCR, producing one record per CDR3 protein. This table holds around 100,000 distinct CDR3 sequences, roughly 39% found once. The specimen was CD8+ T cells from cultured PBMCs, collected from culture after CMV antigen stimulation. The receptors come from a human donor in good health (CMV status not recorded). Some clones in this sample may be carry-over from other donors' samples. The CDR3 runs from the conserved cysteine through the conserved F or W. A D gene is named only where the DNA matches it firmly. Clone sizes are given selectively: once, few, many, or a class where the clone is expanded.

clone_size	v_call	j_call	d_call	cdr3_nt	cdr3_aa
many	TRBV2	TRBJ2-5	NA	TGTGCCAGCAGTCGGGGGCAGGGGGGAGAGACCCAGTACTTC	CASSRGQGGETQYF
few	TRBV7-2	TRBJ2-1	NA	TGTGCCAGCATCCCTTACGGGCCGACCAATGAGCAGTTCTTC	CASIPYGPTNEQFF
few	TRBV7-2	TRBJ2-7	NA	TGTGCCAGCAGCTTAGAAACGAACGAGCAGTACTTC	CASSLETNEQYF
NA	TRBV20-1	TRBJ2-7	TRBD2	TGCAGTGCCACGACTAGCGAGGCCTACGAGCAGTACTTC	CSATTSEAYEQYF
NA	TRBV3-1	TRBJ2-1	TRBD2	TGTGCCAGCAGTCAAGGGGCGGGCCTAGCGGGGTACAATGAGCAGTTCTTC	CASSQGAGLAGYNEQFF
NA	TRBV19	TRBJ2-3	NA	TGTGCCACCTGCCCGGCCGGAACAGATACGCAGTATTTT	CATCPAGTDTQYF
NA	TRBV7-2	TRBJ2-3	NA	TGTGCCAGCAGCCGTTGGCGGGGGCCTTCTGCAGATACGCAGTATTTT	CASSRWRGPSADTQYF
NA	TRBV24-1	TRBJ2-3	NA	TGTGCCACCAGTGCCGCGGCAGATACGCAGTATTTT	CATSAAADTQYF
few	TRBV7-6	TRBJ1-1	NA	TGTGCCAGCAGCTCCGAGAGGGGGGACACTGAAGCTTTCTTT	CASSSERGDTEAFF
NA	TRBV4-1	TRBJ1-1	NA	TGCGCCAGCAGCCAAGGGCTAGGGACGGCTGAAGCTTTCTTT	CASSQGLGTAEAFF
NA	TRBV5-6	TRBJ1-1	NA	TGTGCCAGCAGCTTGGCCAACGGGGTATTAATGAACACTGAAGCTTTCTTT	CASSLANGVLMNTEAFF
NA	TRBV11-3	TRBJ2-7	NA	TGTGCCAGCAGCTTAACCGGGGCGAGCTCCTACGAGCAGTACTTC	CASSLTGASSYEQYF
NA	TRBV6-6	TRBJ2-2	NA	TGTGCCAGCAGTTACTCCCCATCCAACACCGGGGAGCTGTTTTTT	CASSYSPSNTGELFF
NA	TRBV11-1	TRBJ2-7	TRBD1	TGTGCCAGCAGCCGGGGGACAGGCGCCTACGAGCAGTACTTC	CASSRGTGAYEQYF
many	TRBV12-3/TRBV12-4	TRBJ1-1	NA	TGTGCCAGCAGGGCCTCGCAGGGATATCGAGATGAAGCTTTCTTT	CASRASQGYRDEAFF
NA	TRBV25-1	TRBJ2-2	NA	TGTGCCAGCAGCAACGAGCTCCCGAGCACCGGGGAGCTGTTTTTT	CASSNELPSTGELFF
NA	TRBV7-6	TRBJ2-2	NA	TGTGCCAGCAGCCCCCTACGTGCCGCCGGGGAGCTGTTTTTT	CASSPLRAAGELFF
few	TRBV7-9	TRBJ1-3	TRBD1	TGTGCCAGCAGCGCCGCCGTGACAGGGCCGCCTTTTAGCTCTGGAAACACCATATATTTT	CASSAAVTGPPFSSGNTIYF
NA	TRBV4-1	TRBJ1-2	NA	TGCGCCAGCAGCCAAAGGTATCAGGGTGACGGCTACACCTTC	CASSQRYQGDGYTF
NA	TRBV6-8	TRBJ2-1	TRBD2	TGTGCCAGCACTCTACTAGCGGGGGATGAGCAGTTCTTC	CASTLLAGDEQFF
NA	TRBV30	TRBJ2-5	NA	TGTGCCTGGAGTGTACTGGGCAGGGAAGTCGTGGAGACCCAGTACTTC	CAWSVLGREVVETQYF
NA	TRBV7-6	TRBJ2-2	NA	TGTGCCAGCAGCTGGGGGACTGGGGTGAACACCGGGGAGCTGTTTTTT	CASSWGTGVNTGELFF
many	TRBV7-6	TRBJ2-1	NA	TGTGCCAGCAGCCCGGAGGGAGTGCTGGATGAGCAGTTCTTC	CASSPEGVLDEQFF
few	TRBV7-9	TRBJ1-4	NA	TGTGCCAGCAGCTTCACAGAGGGCGAAAAACTGTTTTTT	CASSFTEGEKLFF
NA	TRBV6-8	TRBJ2-1	TRBD1	TGTGCCAGCCGGACGACAGGGATCTACAATGAGCAGTTCTTC	CASRTTGIYNEQFF
few	TRBV27	TRBJ1-1	TRBD1	TGTGCCAGCAGTTCGCGGACAGGGCTGACTGAAGCTTTCTTT	CASSSRTGLTEAFF
once	TRBV12-3/TRBV12-4	TRBJ1-2	NA	TGTGCCAGCAGACAAACAGGGCTCGACTATGGCTACACCTTC	CASRQTGLDYGYTF
many	TRBV27	TRBJ1-1	NA	TGTGCCAGCAGTTTCTCGGGAATGGACACTGAAGCTTTCTTT	CASSFSGMDTEAFF
NA	TRBV12-3/TRBV12-4	TRBJ2-1	TRBD2	TGTGCCAGCAGCCGGGGACTAGCGGGGGCCTACTACAATGAGCAGTTCTTC	CASSRGLAGAYYNEQFF
few	TRBV7-2	TRBJ1-5	NA	TGTGCCAGCAGCTTAGGGCGGGCCCCGGGGCAGCCCCAGCATTTT	CASSLGRAPGQPQHF
NA	TRBV3-1	TRBJ2-1	TRBD2	TGTGCCAGCAGCCAAGATCCTTTGCGGGAGACCTCCTACAATGAGCAGTTCTTC	CASSQDPLRETSYNEQFF